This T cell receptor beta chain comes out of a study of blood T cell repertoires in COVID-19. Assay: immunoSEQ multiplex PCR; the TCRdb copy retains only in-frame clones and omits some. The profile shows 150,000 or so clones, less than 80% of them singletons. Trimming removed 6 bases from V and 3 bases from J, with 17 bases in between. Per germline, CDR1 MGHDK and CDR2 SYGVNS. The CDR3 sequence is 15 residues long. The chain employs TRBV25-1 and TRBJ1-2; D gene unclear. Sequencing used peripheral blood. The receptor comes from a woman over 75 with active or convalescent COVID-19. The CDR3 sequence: CASSHPVLGDYGYTF. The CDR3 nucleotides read TGTGCCAGCAGCCACCCGGTCCTAGGTGACTATGGCTACACCTTC.